This TCR beta chain was captured by sequencing in a study of regulatory T cells in long-lasting Graves disease (dated by TCRdb to the early 2020s). Turning to the overall study: Persistent Graves' disease was defined as persistently positive TSH receptor autoantibodies together with antithyroid drug treatment for over 5 years. Persistent Graves' disease patients were compared with newly diagnosed Graves' disease patients by peripheral blood TCR sequencing and RNA sequencing. The study was conducted in China and was registered as a clinical trial. A total of roughly 33 samples underwent TCR sequencing: about 13 from persistent and some 20 from newly diagnosed Graves' disease patients. In the clinical cohort, patients with persistent Graves' disease had used antithyroid drugs for an average of about 10 years. Results the study describes overall, beyond this receptor: Only the TCR beta chain was sequenced and analyzed. The authors noted that the small sample size was a limitation that may lower accuracy. Compared with newly diagnosed patients, patients with persistent Graves' disease had lower TCR Shannon entropy and fewer highly expanded clones, which suggests clonal expansion. More public clonotypes were shared among persistent patients (under 3,000) than among newly diagnosed patients (more than 950). Persistent disease showed preferential use of TRBV28, TRBJ1-2 and TRBJ2-5, whereas newly diagnosed disease favored TRBV20-1 and TRBJ2-1. The study examined only peripheral blood because the primary lesion, thyroid tissue, could not be accessed.

From cysteine to phenylalanine, the CDR3 is 13 amino acids long. Kept here is only the CDR3 DNA, which spans 39 bases and is read in frame from base 1. V has 9 bases trimmed and J has 5 bases trimmed; junction bases matching no gene number 5. CDR1 ENHRY and CDR2 SYGVKD are derived from the germline V gene. Remarks on this clonotype: Which antigen it targets is not known. Base-call qualities are not available, and no considerably larger clone is one nucleotide away.

In the paper's terms, the time point label means: persistent/refractory GD, antithyroid drugs over 5 years with positive TRAb. RNA was extracted from PBMCs in TRIzol for both TCR sequencing and RNA sequencing. Graves' disease was diagnosed according to American Thyroid Association guidelines. Recruitment of patients was carried out at an endocrinology department in Xi'an, China. From each patient, about 9 milliliters of peripheral blood was collected into an EDTA anticoagulant tube. Ficoll Paque Plus density gradient separation was used to isolate PBMCs, and no further T cell sorting was done. An Agilent 2100 Bioanalyzer and agarose gel were used to check RNA quality, while a NanoDrop 2000 measured RNA concentration. Libraries were constructed by multiplex PCR. The sequencer listed for this sample is Illumina HiSeq 4000. To build TCR beta libraries, CDR3 regions were amplified by Arm-PCR using iRepertoire HTBI primers. Before sequencing, the PCR products went through gel purification. Turning to the authors' computational methods: Across samples, 60 to 75 TRBV and 14 TRBJ segments were identified and used for gene usage analysis of CDR3 amino acid clonotypes. COPE and FqMerger were used to merge filtered high-quality paired reads into contigs. BLAST was used to align contigs to IMGT TRBV, TRBD and TRBJ reference genes, and CDR3 was defined according to IMGT. Any clonotype with a frequency above 0.1% was counted as a highly expanded clone. Shannon entropy was used to measure repertoire diversity, and the Gini coefficient was used to measure V-J evenness. Public clonotypes were defined as clonotypes shared by more than one individual. The raw public data were reprocessed by TCRdb itself: fastp quality trimming at Q25, MiXCR clonotype calling, in-frame beta chains only. Identical CDR3 proteins give one entry, which carries the most common genes and DNA. Clone size and V and J calls follow TCRdb, not the original study. The sample table contains under 450,000 distinct CDR3 sequences; only one count was recorded for 23% of them. About 27% of the sample is held by the ten biggest clonotypes.

The sample consisted of peripheral blood mononuclear cells (PBMCs), taken when the disease was refractory, from a patient treated with antithyroid drugs. The clonotype comes from a middle-aged woman with Graves disease. Donor details come from another sample of the same person, matched by shared clones. This chain joins TRBV10-3 to TRBJ2-7; 12 bases in between match TRBD1. The nucleotide sequence is TGTGCCATTCCGGGACAGGGGGCCCACGAGCAGTACTTC. Its protein reads: CAIPGQGAHEQYF.